Following are 19 T cell receptor beta chains from one sample sequenced in a study of shared clonotypes between healthy human individuals. Repertoires were generated with immunoSEQ multiplex PCR, while TCRdb's copy carries only in-frame clones and drops some. The top ten hold around 0.4% of the sample, which has some 2.4 million clones, 93% seen once. Sequenced input: naive CD4+ T cells from PBMCs. The subset was: CD45RA+ positively selected. The origin of the receptors is a man aged 18 to 30 in good health. Some clones in this sample may be carry-over from other donors' samples.

This clone was observed a single time. The J gene is TRBJ1-4, the V gene TRBV7-9, with TRBD1 identical over 9 bases. The germline gives CDR1 SEHNR, CDR2 FQNEAQ (reference sequence). The junction had 9 bases not matched to a gene; V was cut back by 2 bases and J by 8 bases. This CDR3 is 16 amino acids long. The CDR3 region is CASSLPPGQGLEKLFF. The CDR3 DNA follows: TGTGCCAGCAGCTTACCCCCGGGACAGGGTTTAGAAAAACTGTTTTTT.

The chain links TRBV5-1 to TRBJ2-5; D possibly matches TRBD1 or TRBD2 (5 bases each). Germline CDR1 is SGHRS and CDR2 is YFSETQ. The CDR3 totals 16 residues. V shed 4 bases and J shed 0 bases, with 16 bases lying between them. Here the CDR3 DNA reads TGCGCCAGCAGCCAAGGGACCCTTAGGTACCAAGAGACCCAGTACTTC. Amino acids: CASSQGTLRYQETQYF.

This clone was seen a single time. The rearrangement uses TRBV5-6 and TRBJ2-3; TRBD2 agrees at 7 bases. V was clipped by 2 bases and J by 2 bases; unmatched bases: 11. Germline V CDR1 and CDR2: SGHDT, YYEEEE. The CDR3 contains 17 residues. CDR3 loop: CASSLSGLAVNTDTQYF. The CDR3 DNA sequence: TGTGCCAGCAGCTTATCAGGCCTAGCGGTAAACACAGATACGCAGTATTTT.

The chain combines TRBV4-2 with TRBJ2-3, with no clear D. Germline assignment: CDR1 LGHNA and CDR2 YNFKEQ. This CDR3 region has 15 residues. V lost 0 bases, J lost 4 bases, and 11 bases lay in between. CDR3 sequence: CASSQDPSRSDTQYF. DNA of the CDR3: TGTGCCAGCAGCCAAGATCCTAGTAGGTCAGATACGCAGTATTTT.

The chain recombines TRBV18 with TRBJ1-4; D is undetermined. V was shortened by 6 bases and J by 8 bases, with 13 bases between the two germline ends. The germline V gene has CDR1 KGHSH and CDR2 LQKENI. CDR3 length: 13 amino acids. The CDR3 bases are TGTGCCAGCTCCCCTGGATCCAAAGAAAAACTGTTTTTT. Protein product: CASSPGSKEKLFF.

Regarding this clone: This sample also contains other DNA sequences that code for the same CDR3. The genes are TRBV28 and TRBJ1-1; no reliable D call. Germline loops: CDR1 MDHEN, CDR2 SYDVKM. The V end lost 2 bases, the J end lost 1 base, and 8 bases lay between the germline ends. The CDR3 covers 14 residues. CDR3 nucleotides: TGTGCCAGCAGTTTACCGGGTTCGAACACTGAAGCTTTCTTT. This sequence encodes CASSLPGSNTEAFF.

The DNA of the CDR3 is TGTGCCAGCAGTCTCGGACGGACAACCTCTGGAAACACCATATATTTT. Its translation is CASSLGRTTSGNTIYF. The chain couples TRBV2 to TRBJ1-3; a weak D match, TRBD1 (5 bases). The CDR3 consists of 16 residues. Germline CDR1 is SNHLY and CDR2 is FYNNEI. Trimming took off 5 bases at V and 0 bases at J, with 14 bases between the two ends.

This rearrangement joins TRBV19 to TRBJ2-5; 7 bases are shared with TRBD2. The germline CDR1 and CDR2 sequences are LNHDA and SQIVND (reference sequence). J gave up 7 bases and V 7 bases, and 9 bases lay outside the gene matches. There are 13 residues in the CDR3. The CDR3 protein is CASTQRREGTQYF. CDR3 nucleotides: TGTGCCAGTACTCAGCGGAGGGAGGGGACCCAGTACTTC.

This sequence joins TRBV28 and TRBJ1-2; D uncertain. Germline loops: CDR1 MDHEN, CDR2 SYDVKM. The CDR3 is made up of 16 amino acids. V was shortened by 8 bases and J by 4 bases, with 23 bases between the two germline ends. CDR3 protein: CASSPSGSRKPYGYTF. CDR3 bases: TGTGCCAGCTCCCCTTCTGGGAGCAGGAAACCCTATGGCTACACCTTC.

This sequence joins TRBV19 and TRBJ2-7, with 8 bases matching TRBD2. Germline values: CDR1 LNHDA, CDR2 SQIVND (reference sequence). This CDR3 comprises 14 residues. J was trimmed by 4 bases and V by 4 bases; bases with no gene match: 6. The CDR3 DNA follows: TGTGCCAGTAGTAGGACGGGAGGGCCGTACGAGCAGTACTTC. Protein product: CASSRTGGPYEQYF.

This chain uses TRBV19 with TRBJ2-5; D possibly matches TRBD1 or TRBD2 (5 bases each). Judging by the DNA end, TRBJ2-7 fits better; the J call may be wrong. The CDR3 sequence is 13 residues long. Germline V gives CDR1 LNHDA, CDR2 SQIVND (reference sequence). CDR3 DNA: TGTGCCAGTAGTACCCGGGACCCCCACGAGCAGTACTTC. Its translation: CASSTRDPHEQYF.

V gene TRBV18 combines with J gene TRBJ1-5, with TRBD1 as a possible D gene (6 bases). Germline CDR1 KGHSH, CDR2 LQKENI. The germline V and J ends were trimmed by 5 bases and 5 bases, with 13 bases remaining between them. CDR3 length: 14 amino acids. The CDR3 nucleotides are TGTGCCAGCTCAACGGGGGCCGCCTATCAGCCCCAGCATTTT. It is translated as CASSTGAAYQPQHF.

V usage is TRBV7-3 and J usage is TRBJ1-1; unclear D gene. V lost 6 bases, J lost 1 base, and 9 bases lay in between. The CDR3 is made up of 13 amino acids. Looked up from germline, CDR1 is SGHTA and CDR2 is FQGTGA. Written as DNA, the CDR3 is TGTGCCAGCAGGGGAGAGGGGAACACTGAAGCTTTCTTT. This translates into CASRGEGNTEAFF.

J is TRBJ2-7 and V is TRBV5-1; the D gene could be TRBD1 or TRBD2 (5 bases each). V was cut by 0 bases and J by 7 bases, with 17 bases left in between. The CDR3 contains 15 residues. Germline loops: CDR1 SGHRS, CDR2 YFSETQ. CDR3 residues: CASSLDAGFPGEQYF. The CDR3 region has the DNA TGCGCCAGCAGCTTGGACGCAGGGTTCCCGGGGGAGCAGTACTTC.

The chain recombines TRBV7-9 with TRBJ1-2; D remains ambiguous. The germline V and J ends were trimmed by 6 bases and 1 base, with 6 bases remaining between them. CDR3 length: 12 residues. Germline V gene lookup returns CDR1 SEHNR and CDR2 FQNEAQ (reference sequence). The CDR3 loop reads CASSPNNYGYTF. The CDR3, as DNA: TGTGCCAGCAGTCCAAATAACTATGGCTACACCTTC.

The chain recombines TRBV5-4 with TRBJ2-7; 7 nucleotides align to TRBD1. The CDR3 spans 14 residues. Germline lookup yields CDR1 SGHNT and CDR2 YYREEE (reference sequence). V dropped 4 bases and J dropped 4; count of bases not matched to a gene: 8. Written as DNA, the CDR3 is TGTGCCAGCAGCCAGACAGGGCCCAGGTACGAGCAGTACTTC. This sequence encodes CASSQTGPRYEQYF.

The chain recombines TRBV5-1 with TRBJ2-7; 9 positions agree with TRBD1. The CDR3 loop spans 15 amino acids. CDR1 and CDR2 from the germline V gene are SGHRS and YFSETQ. The trim removed 4 bases at V and 7 bases at J, leaving 12 bases unmatched. The CDR3 loop is CASSRNRQGVEEQYF. Here the CDR3 DNA reads TGCGCCAGCAGCCGAAACCGACAGGGGGTGGAAGAGCAGTACTTC.

The chain joins TRBV4-1 to TRBJ1-2, with D possibly being TRBD1 (6 bases). CDR1 MGHRA and CDR2 YSYEKL come from the germline V gene. The V and J ends lost 3 bases and 0 bases respectively, with 14 bases between them. CDR3 length: 16 amino acids. CDR3 residues: CASSQPSGTPNYGYTF. The CDR3 DNA reads as TGCGCCAGCAGCCAGCCATCCGGGACACCTAACTATGGCTACACCTTC.

This chain uses TRBV19 with TRBJ1-3; a weak D match, TRBD1 (5 bases). CDR3 size: 15 residues. Germline CDR1 and CDR2: LNHDA and SQIVND (reference sequence). Trimming stripped 4 bases from V and 3 bases from J, with 13 bases between. The CDR3 is CASSTLQGGGNTIYF. Here the CDR3 DNA reads TGTGCCAGTAGTACTCTCCAGGGAGGTGGAAACACCATATATTTT.